This T cell receptor (beta chain) stems from a study of T cells after yellow fever vaccination (dated by TCRdb to the late 2010s). Background for the entire study: The SMART-Seq v4 Ultra Low Input RNA kit was used to prepare libraries from fractions with low cell numbers. Bulk TCR alpha and beta repertoires were sequenced longitudinally to track T-cell clones before and after primary and booster YFV17D yellow fever vaccination. Two healthy male donors, one aged 18 to 29 and one aged 30 to 40 years, made up the cohort. Blood samples were taken at several timepoints before and after primary and secondary immunization, and bulk PBMC replicates and cell subsets were isolated.

The sample's treatment or condition label is to be understood as: live attenuated yellow fever vaccine strain. At each blood-draw timepoint, two biological replicates of bulk PBMCs were collected. A standard Ficoll-Paque protocol was used to isolate PBMCs from peripheral blood. RNA was extracted with TriZol from bulk PBMCs, CD4 and CD8 fractions, and dextramer-positive and dextramer-negative fractions. Here is what the overall study found, with its caveats: After the booster, most clones that had expanded after primary vaccination were detected again (about 95% of CD4 and more than 80% of CD8), suggesting broad maintenance of memory. A small share of clonotypes occurred in both CD4 and CD8 compartments, likely arising from convergent recombination. Compared with the primary T-cell response, the secondary T-cell response was faster but weaker, reaching its peak on day 5 rather than on day 15. Because abundant contaminating clonotypes from the bulk population could be contained in FACS-sorted repertoires, computational filtering was required. Because only a couple of donors were included in the study, the extent to which the findings can be generalized is limited.

This clonotype appeared a few times. Its target antigen remains unknown. No quality values exist for individual bases; no much larger clone is one base distant. TCR cDNA was synthesized by 5'RACE template switching, through which a universal primer site and unique molecular identifiers were introduced. Priming for cDNA synthesis came from both the TCR alpha and TCR beta constant segments. Two PCR steps were used to amplify libraries, with sample barcodes and sequencing adapters being added in the second step. Sequencing of libraries was done on Illumina HiSeq 2500 (2x100 bp) or NovaSeq (2x150 bp). The source study handled its data this way. MIGEC handled demultiplexing of reads and collapsing into UMI consensus sequences, while MiXCR performed V(D)J alignment. Using edgeR on replicate PBMC samples, clonotypes were called vaccine-responding if FDR was below 0.01 and the log2 fold change was above 5 up to day 15. Each bulk clonotype received a CD4 or CD8 identity based on whether the sequenced CD4 or CD8 repertoire contained that clonotype at higher abundance. Using fastp at Q25 and MiXCR, TCRdb reprocessed the public reads and kept productive beta chains. Duplicate CDR3 protein sequences are folded into a single record with the most common DNA and genes. Clone size and V and J calls follow TCRdb, not the original study. Counted in this sample were 450,000 to 550,000 distinct CDR3 sequences; just over 20% of them appeared once. The top ten clonotypes cover less than 20% of the sample.

CDR1 and CDR2, per the germline V gene (reference sequence), are MNHEY and SMNVEV. The CDR3 covers 15 residues, taking in both the cysteine and the valine. The DNA shown is the 45-base CDR3, in frame from base 1. At the junction V is shortened by 2 bases and J by 2 bases, with 13 bases in between. The rearranged segments are TRBV27 and TRBJ2-7; the D segment cannot be called with confidence. The sequenced sample was PBMCs, obtained around 3 weeks after the first yellow fever vaccination. The TCR comes from a man aged 18 to 35 who received the YFV17D yellow fever vaccine. CDR3 protein: CASSLRGWAPYEQYV. The bases read TGTGCCAGCAGTTTAAGAGGTTGGGCCCCCTACGAGCAGTACGTC.